This T cell receptor beta chain was observed in a study of CD8+CD57+ T cells in acquired aplastic anemia. As for this clonotype: The antigen is unknown. The final CDR3 position lacks the conserved phenylalanine or tryptophan, pointing to a likely read error. No DNA is shown, since the ends of the CDR3 on it are uncertain; the CDR3 is the one TCRdb lists.

The study's findings and limits: The study identified roughly 29 CD8+ CDR3 sequences shared by patients and controls.

Genomic DNA provided the template from which TCR beta VDJ and CDR3 profiles were obtained. Each CDR3 protein gets one entry after TCRdb re-called the reads with MiXCR. The sample carries hundreds of thousands of distinct CDR3 sequences, 65% to 75% recorded once. In germline, CDR1 is LNHDA, CDR2 SQIVND (reference sequence). The CDR3 is 15 amino acids long, termini counted. The TCR was taken from a human donor in good health, serving as a control. The chain combines TRBV19 with TRBJ1-1; TRBD1 was called by the table and not checked on the DNA. Sequenced input: sorted CD4+, CD8+, or CD8+CD57+ T cells (not recorded which) from PBMCs. The CDR3 reads CASSRGTVHTPEAVS.